The entry that follows covers one T cell receptor beta chain sequence. V lost 4 bases, J lost 7 bases, and 5 bases lay in between. The CDR3 covers 11 residues. CDR1 is ENHRY, CDR2 SYGVKD, per germline. This entry is derived from a study of T-cell reconstitution after alpha-beta-depleted transplantation in children. Unique molecular identifiers were incorporated during preparation of the TCRbeta library. Via MiXCR, TCRdb re-called the PCR reads, giving one row per CDR3 protein. The data show 600,000 to 700,000 distinct CDR3 sequences, roughly 17% seen once. This clonotype was obtained from a human donor who donated a stem cell graft to a child with acute myeloid leukemia. The sequences come from PBMCs from the stem cell graft donor, collected from the stem cell graft. The chain carries TRBV10-3 and TRBJ2-1; D is undetermined. The CDR3 sequence is CAISAVNEQFF. CDR3 in DNA: TGTGCCATCAGTGCGGTGAATGAGCAGTTCTTC.